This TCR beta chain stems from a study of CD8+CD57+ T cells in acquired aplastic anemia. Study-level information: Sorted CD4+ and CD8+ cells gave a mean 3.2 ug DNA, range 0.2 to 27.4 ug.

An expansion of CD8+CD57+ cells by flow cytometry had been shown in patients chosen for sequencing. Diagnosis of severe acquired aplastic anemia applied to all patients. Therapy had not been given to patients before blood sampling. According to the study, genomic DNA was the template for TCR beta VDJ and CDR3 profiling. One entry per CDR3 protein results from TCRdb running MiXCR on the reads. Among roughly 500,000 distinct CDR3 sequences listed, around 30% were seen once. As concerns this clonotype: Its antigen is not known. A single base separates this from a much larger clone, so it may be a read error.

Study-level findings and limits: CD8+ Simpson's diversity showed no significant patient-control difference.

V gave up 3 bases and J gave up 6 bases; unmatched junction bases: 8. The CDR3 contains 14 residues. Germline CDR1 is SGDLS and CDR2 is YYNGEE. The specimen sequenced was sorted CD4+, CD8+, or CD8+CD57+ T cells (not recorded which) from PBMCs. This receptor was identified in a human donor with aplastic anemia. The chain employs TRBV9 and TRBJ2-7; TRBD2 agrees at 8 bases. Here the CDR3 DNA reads TGTGCCAGCAGCGCGGGAGGGGGGACCTGCGAGCAGTACTTC. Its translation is CASSAGGGTCEQYF.